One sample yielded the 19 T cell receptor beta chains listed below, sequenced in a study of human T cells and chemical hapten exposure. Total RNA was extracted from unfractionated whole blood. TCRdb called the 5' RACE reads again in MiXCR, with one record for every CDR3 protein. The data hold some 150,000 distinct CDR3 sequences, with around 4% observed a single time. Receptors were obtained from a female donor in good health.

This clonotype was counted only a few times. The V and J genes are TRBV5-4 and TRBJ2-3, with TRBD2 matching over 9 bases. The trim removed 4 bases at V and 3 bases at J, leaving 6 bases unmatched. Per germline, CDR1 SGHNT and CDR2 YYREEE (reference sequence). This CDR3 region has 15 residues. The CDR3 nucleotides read TGTGCCAGCAGCGCTAAAGGACTAGCGACAGATACGCAGTATTTT. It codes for CASSAKGLATDTQYF.

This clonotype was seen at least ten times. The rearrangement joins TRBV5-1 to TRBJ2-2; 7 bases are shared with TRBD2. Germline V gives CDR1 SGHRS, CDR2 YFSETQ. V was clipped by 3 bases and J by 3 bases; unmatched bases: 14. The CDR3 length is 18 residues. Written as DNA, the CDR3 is TGCGCCAGCAGCTGGGATGGAGGACGGGAGGATTACACCGGGGAGCTGTTTTTT. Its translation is CASSWDGGREDYTGELFF.

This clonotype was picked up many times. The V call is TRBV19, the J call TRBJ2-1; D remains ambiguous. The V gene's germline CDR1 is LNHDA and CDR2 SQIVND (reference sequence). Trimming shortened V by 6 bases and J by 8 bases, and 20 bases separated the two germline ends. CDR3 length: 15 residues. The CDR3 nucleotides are TGTGCCAGTAGGAATCACAAAGCAACCCCCGATGAGCAGTTCTTC. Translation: CASRNHKATPDEQFF.

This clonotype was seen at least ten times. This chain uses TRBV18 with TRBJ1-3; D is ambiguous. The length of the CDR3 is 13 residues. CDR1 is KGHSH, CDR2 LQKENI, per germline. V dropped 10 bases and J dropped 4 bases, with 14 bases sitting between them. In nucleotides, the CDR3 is TGTGCCATCGCATCTGCTCAAGGAAACACCATATATTTT. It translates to CAIASAQGNTIYF.

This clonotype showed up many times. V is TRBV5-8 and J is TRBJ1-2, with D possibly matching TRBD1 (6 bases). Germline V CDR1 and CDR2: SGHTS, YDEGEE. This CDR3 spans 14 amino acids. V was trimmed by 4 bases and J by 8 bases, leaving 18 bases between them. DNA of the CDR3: TGTGCCAGCAGCCACGGGAGCCCGACAGGCGGCTACACCTTC. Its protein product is CASSHGSPTGGYTF. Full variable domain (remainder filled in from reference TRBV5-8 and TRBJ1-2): EAGVTQSPTHLIKTRGQQATLRCSPISGHTSVYWYQQALGLGLQFLLWYDEGEERNRGNFPPRFSGRQFPNYSSELNVNALELEDSALYLCASSHGSPTGGYTFGSGTRLTVV.

The CDR3 region has the DNA TGTGCCAGCTCACCTAATGGACCTACCCTGCAAGAGACCCAGTACTTC. Residues: CASSPNGPTLQETQYF. V usage is TRBV18 and J usage is TRBJ2-5; no clear D. Germline V gene data show CDR1 as KGHSH and CDR2 as LQKENI. This CDR3 region has 16 residues. V gave up 3 bases and J gave up 2 bases, with 16 bases separating them. The whole variable domain, filled in from reference TRBV18 and TRBJ2-5, reads NAGVMQNPRHLVRRRGQEARLRCSPMKGHSHVYWYRQLPEEGLKFMVYLQKENIIDESGMPKERFSAEFPKEGPSILRIQQVVRGDSAAYFCASSPNGPTLQETQYFGPGTRLLVL.

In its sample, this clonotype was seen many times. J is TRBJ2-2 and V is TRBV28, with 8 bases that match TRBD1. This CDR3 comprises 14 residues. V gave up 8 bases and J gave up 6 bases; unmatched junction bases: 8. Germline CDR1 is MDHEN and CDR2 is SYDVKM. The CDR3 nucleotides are TGTGCCAGCCAGGGACAGGTGGAGGCCGGGGAGCTGTTTTTT. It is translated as CASQGQVEAGELFF.

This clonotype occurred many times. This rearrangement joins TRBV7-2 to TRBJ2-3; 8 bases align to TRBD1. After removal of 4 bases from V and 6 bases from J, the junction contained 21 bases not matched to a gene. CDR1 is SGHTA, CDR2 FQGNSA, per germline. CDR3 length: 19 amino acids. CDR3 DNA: TGTGCCAGCAGCTATAACGAACCGGGACAGGCCATAATCGGGGATACGCAGTATTTT. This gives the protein CASSYNEPGQAIIGDTQYF.

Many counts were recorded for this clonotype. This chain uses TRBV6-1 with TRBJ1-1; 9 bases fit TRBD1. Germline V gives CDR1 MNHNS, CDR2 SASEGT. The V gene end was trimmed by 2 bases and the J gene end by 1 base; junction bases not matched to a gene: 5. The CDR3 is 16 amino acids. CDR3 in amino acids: CASSESPTGGNTEAFF. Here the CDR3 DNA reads TGTGCCAGCAGTGAAAGCCCGACAGGGGGGAACACTGAAGCTTTCTTT.

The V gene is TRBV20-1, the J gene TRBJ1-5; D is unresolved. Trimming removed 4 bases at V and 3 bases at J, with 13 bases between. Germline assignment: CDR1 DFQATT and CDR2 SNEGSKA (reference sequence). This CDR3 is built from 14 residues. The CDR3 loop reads CSAKPVGPNQPQHF. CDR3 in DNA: TGCAGTGCTAAACCCGTAGGGCCCAATCAGCCCCAGCATTTT.

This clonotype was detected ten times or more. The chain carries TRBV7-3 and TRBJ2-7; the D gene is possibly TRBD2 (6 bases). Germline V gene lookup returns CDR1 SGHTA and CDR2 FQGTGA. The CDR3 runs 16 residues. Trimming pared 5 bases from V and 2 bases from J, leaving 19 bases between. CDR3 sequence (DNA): TGTGCCAGCAGCCCTGAGGGAGGACGTCCAACCTACGAGCAGTACTTC. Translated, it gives CASSPEGGRPTYEQYF.

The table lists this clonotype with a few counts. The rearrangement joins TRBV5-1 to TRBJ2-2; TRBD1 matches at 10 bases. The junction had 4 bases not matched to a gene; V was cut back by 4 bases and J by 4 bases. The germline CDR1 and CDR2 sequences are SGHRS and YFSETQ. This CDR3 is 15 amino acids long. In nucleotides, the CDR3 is TGCGCCAGCAGCCCGGACAGGGGGATCACCGGGGAGCTGTTTTTT. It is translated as CASSPDRGITGELFF.

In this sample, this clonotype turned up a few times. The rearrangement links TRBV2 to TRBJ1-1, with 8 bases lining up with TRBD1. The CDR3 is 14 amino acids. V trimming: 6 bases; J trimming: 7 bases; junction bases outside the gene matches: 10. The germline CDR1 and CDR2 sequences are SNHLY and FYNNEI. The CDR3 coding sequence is TGTGCCAGCAGGGACAGGGTGAGTTTAGGTGAAGCTTTCTTT. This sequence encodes CASRDRVSLGEAFF.

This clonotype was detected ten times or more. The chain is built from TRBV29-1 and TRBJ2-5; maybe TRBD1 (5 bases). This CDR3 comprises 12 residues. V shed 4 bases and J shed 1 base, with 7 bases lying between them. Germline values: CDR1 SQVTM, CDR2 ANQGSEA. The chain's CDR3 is CSVGQIQETQYF. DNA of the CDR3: TGCAGCGTTGGACAGATCCAAGAGACCCAGTACTTC. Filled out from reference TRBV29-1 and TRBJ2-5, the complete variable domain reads SAVISQKPSRDICQRGTSLTIQCQVDSQVTMMFWYRQQPGQSLTLIATANQGSEATYESGFVIDKFPISRPNLTFSTLTVSNMSPEDSSIYLCSVGQIQETQYFGPGTRLLVL.

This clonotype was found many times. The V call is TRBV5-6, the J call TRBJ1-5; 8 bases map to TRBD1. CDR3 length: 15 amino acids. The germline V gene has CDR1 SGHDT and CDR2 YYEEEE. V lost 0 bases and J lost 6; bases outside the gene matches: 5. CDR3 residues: CASSLDGQGPQPQHF. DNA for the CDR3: TGTGCCAGCAGCTTGGATGGACAGGGACCTCAGCCCCAGCATTTT.

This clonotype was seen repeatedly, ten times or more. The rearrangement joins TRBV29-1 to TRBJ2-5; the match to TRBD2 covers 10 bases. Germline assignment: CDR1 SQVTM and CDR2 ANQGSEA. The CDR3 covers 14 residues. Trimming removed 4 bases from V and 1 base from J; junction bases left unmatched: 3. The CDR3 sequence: CSVVLAGTQETQYF. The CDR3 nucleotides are TGCAGCGTTGTACTAGCGGGGACCCAAGAGACCCAGTACTTC.

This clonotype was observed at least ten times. As DNA, the CDR3 is TGTGCCAGCATGGGGCTGCATGCCTACGAGCAGTACTTC. This translates into CASMGLHAYEQYF. The rearrangement joins TRBV28 to TRBJ2-7; D is possibly TRBD1 (5 bases). Between the trimmed V and J ends, which lost 7 bases and 2 bases, there was a span of 12 bases. The CDR3 consists of 13 residues. Per the germline V gene, CDR1 is MDHEN and CDR2 is SYDVKM. Looking up the rest from reference TRBV28 and TRBJ2-7 gives the full variable domain: DVKVTQSSRYLVKRTGEKVFLECVQDMDHENMFWYRQDPGLGLRLIYFSYDVKMKEKGDIPEGYSVSREKKERFSLILESASTNQTSMYLCASMGLHAYEQYFGPGTRLTVT.

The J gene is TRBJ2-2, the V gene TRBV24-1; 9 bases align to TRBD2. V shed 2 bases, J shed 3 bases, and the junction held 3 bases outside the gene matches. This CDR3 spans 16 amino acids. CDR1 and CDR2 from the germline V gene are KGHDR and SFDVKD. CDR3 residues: CATSDSLAGDTGELFF. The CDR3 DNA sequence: TGTGCCACCAGTGATTCCTTAGCGGGGGACACCGGGGAGCTGTTTTTT.

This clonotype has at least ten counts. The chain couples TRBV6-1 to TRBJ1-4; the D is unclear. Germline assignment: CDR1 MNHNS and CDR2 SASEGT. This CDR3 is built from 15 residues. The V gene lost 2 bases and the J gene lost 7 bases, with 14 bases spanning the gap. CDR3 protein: CASSEHPRAGEKLFF. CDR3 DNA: TGTGCCAGCAGTGAACACCCGAGGGCAGGTGAAAAACTGTTTTTT.